Listed here is a single T cell receptor beta chain. Its target is unknown. This CDR3 is built from 13 residues. The germline V gene encodes CDR1 MNHNS and CDR2 SASEGT. This specimen belongs to a study of cytomegalovirus exposure and HLA in healthy donors. Study results and limitations: Upon later analysis, HLA-associated TCR beta chains proved more clonally expanded than other, equally common chains. With further analysis later on, most CMV-associated TCR beta chains appeared HLA-restricted. Common viral pathogens seemed to be connected with several of the most significant clusters, according to a later analysis.

The PCR employed 60 Vbeta primers together with 13 Jbeta primers. Profiled with immunoSEQ multiplex PCR; TCRdb holds only in-frame clones, not every one. The sample contains approximately 160,000 clones, 77% of which appear only once. Among the donors, all were healthy bone marrow donors. This TCR was recovered from a woman between 35 and 50 years old in good health and CMV-seropositive. The V gene is TRBV6-1, the J gene TRBJ1-6, with a weak D call TRBD1 (5 bases). Sequencing was performed on PBMCs. The CDR3 DNA is TGTGCGGGGGGACGCCTCTATAATTCACCCCTCCACTTT. This gives the protein CAGGRLYNSPLHF.